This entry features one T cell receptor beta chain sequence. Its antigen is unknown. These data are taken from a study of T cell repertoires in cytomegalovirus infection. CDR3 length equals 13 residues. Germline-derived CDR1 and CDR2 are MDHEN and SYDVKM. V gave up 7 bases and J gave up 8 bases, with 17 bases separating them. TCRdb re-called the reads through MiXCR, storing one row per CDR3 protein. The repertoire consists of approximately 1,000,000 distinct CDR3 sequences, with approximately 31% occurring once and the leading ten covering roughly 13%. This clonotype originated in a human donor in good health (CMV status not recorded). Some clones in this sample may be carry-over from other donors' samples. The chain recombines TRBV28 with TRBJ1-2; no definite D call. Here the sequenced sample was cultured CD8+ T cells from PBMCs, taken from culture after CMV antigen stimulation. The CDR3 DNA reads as TGTGCCAGCACCCCTGGGGATCCTTTCGGCTACACCTTC. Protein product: CASTPGDPFGYTF.